This T cell receptor (beta chain) was recorded in a study of blood T cell repertoires in COVID-19. Across the whole study: T cells, B-cell-depleted T cells, or PBMCs supplied cDNA or gDNA.

This clone was picked up one time. The V gene's germline CDR1 is LNHDA and CDR2 SQIVND (reference sequence). V was shortened by 5 bases and J by 2 bases, with 7 bases between the two germline ends. The CDR3 spans 13 residues. Profiling relied on immunoSEQ multiplex PCR, and the TCRdb table lists in-frame clones only, not all of them. The table lists 100,000 or so clones, more than 75% of them singletons. The receptor's source is a man between 60 and 75 years old with active or convalescent COVID-19. The chain employs TRBV19 and TRBJ2-1; D remains unclear. The sample comprised peripheral blood. The DNA of the CDR3 is TGTGCCAGTAGTCCGGGTACCTACAATGAGCAGTTCTTC. It codes for CASSPGTYNEQFF.